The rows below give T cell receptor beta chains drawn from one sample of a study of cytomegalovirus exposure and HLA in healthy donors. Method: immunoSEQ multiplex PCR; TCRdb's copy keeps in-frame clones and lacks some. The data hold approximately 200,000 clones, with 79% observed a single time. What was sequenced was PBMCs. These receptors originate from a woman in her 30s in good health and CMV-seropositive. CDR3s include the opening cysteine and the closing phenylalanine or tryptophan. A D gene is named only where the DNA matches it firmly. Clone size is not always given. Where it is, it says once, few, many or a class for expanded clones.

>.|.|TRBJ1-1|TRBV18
TGTGCCAGCTCACTGGCCGGACACGTGAACACTGAAGCTTTCTTT
CASSLAGHVNTEAFF
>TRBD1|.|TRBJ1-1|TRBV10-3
TGTGCCATCAAGGCAGGGGGCTACACTGAAGCTTTCTTT
CAIKAGGYTEAFF
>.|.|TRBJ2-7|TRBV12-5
TGTGCTAGTGGTTTGCGGGACGAGCAGTACTTC
CASGLRDEQYF
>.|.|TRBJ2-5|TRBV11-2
TGTGCCAGCAGCCCCCCTCGTCATCAGCTCTCAGGAGAGACCCAGTACTTC
CASSPPRHQLSGETQYF
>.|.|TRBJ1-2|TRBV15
TGTGCCACCAGCGGTTCTCAGGGGAATGGCTACACCTTC
CATSGSQGNGYTF
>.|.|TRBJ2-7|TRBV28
TGTGCCAGCAGTTTTGGCCGCTACGAGCAGTACTTC
CASSFGRYEQYF
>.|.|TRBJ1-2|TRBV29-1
TGCAGCGTAAGAGTAGGGGTTAGTCACTATGGCTACACCTTC
CSVRVGVSHYGYTF
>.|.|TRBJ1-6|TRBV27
TGTGCCAGCAGTCCTCTCCCGGGACACCCCAGCTCCTATAATTCACCCCTCCACTTT
CASSPLPGHPSSYNSPLHF
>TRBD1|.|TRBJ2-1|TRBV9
TGTGCCAGCAGCGTAGGGGCAGGGGGTAATTTCGATGAGCAGTTCTTC
CASSVGAGGNFDEQFF
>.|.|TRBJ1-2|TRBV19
TGTGCCAGTAGTATAGACACAGGGACCCTCTCGGGCTATGGCTACACCTTC
CASSIDTGTLSGYGYTF
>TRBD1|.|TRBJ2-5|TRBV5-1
TGCGCCAGCAGCCTACTAGGACAGGGGCCGGGGGAGACCCAGTACTTC
CASSLLGQGPGETQYF
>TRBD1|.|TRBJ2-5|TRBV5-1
TGCGCCAGCAGCGCCTCAATCCAGGGGGCCCTGGTGGGAACCCAGTACTTC
CASSASIQGALVGTQYF
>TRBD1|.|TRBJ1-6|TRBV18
TGTGCCAGCTCACGCACAGGGGGTTCACCCCTCCACTTT
CASSRTGGSPLHF
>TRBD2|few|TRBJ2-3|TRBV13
TGTGCCAGCAGCTTAAAGCGGGAGGTGTCCACAGATACGCAGTATTTT
CASSLKREVSTDTQYF
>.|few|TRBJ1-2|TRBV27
TGTGCCAGCAGGAATACAGGGCTACTTAACTATGGCTACACCTTC
CASRNTGLLNYGYTF
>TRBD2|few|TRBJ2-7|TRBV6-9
TGTGCCAGCAGTTATTTAGCGGGGCCTTCTTCCTACGAGCAGTACTTC
CASSYLAGPSSYEQYF
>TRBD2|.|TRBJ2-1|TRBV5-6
TGTGCCAGCAGCTTGTTCCTTAGGCGGGAGGGGAATGAGCAGTTCTTC
CASSLFLRREGNEQFF
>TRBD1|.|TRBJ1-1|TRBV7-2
TGTGCCAGCAGCCCACAGGGGGCAAACACTGAAGCTTTCTTT
CASSPQGANTEAFF
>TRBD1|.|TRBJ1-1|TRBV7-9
TGTGCCAGCAGCTTCCCTCAGGGGGCTCCCGCCAGTCAGGCTGAAGCTTTCTTT
CASSFPQGAPASQAEAFF
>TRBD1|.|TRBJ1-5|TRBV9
TGTGCCAGCAGCGTAGGTACAGGGGGTGAGAGCAATCAGCCCCAGCATTTT
CASSVGTGGESNQPQHF
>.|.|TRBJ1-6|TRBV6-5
TGTGCCAGCAAGTCCGGAGCCAGCTATAATTCACCCCTCCACTTT
CASKSGASYNSPLHF
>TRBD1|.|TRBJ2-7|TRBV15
TGTGCCACCAGCATTAACAGGGGAATCTCCTACGAGCAGTACTTC
CATSINRGISYEQYF
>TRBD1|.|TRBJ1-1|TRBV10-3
TGTGCCATCAGTGCAGGGACAGGGAAGAACACTGAAGCTTTCTTT
CAISAGTGKNTEAFF
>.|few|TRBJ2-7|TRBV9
TGTGCCAGCAGCGAAGGGGCGGGGTCATCCTACGAGCAGTACTTC
CASSEGAGSSYEQYF
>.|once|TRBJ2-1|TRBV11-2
TGTGCCAGCAGCTTAAGCGATGCGTCGGGATTACCGTTCTTC
CASSLSDASGLPFF
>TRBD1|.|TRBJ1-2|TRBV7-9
TGTGCCAGCAGCTCGGACAGGATGTATGGCTACACCTTC
CASSSDRMYGYTF
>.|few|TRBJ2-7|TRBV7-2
TGTGCCAGCAGCTCCGGACGGGGAACCTACGAGCAGTACTTC
CASSSGRGTYEQYF
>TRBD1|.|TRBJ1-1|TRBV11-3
TGTGCCAGCAGACCTAGGACAGGGGAGGGCACTGAAGCTTTCTTT
CASRPRTGEGTEAFF
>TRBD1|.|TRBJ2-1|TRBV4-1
TGCGCCAGCGAACGGGACAGGGGGGACAATGAGCAGTTCTTC
CASERDRGDNEQFF